The clone carrying this TCR beta chain has just one count. No antigen is known for it. It was by quantitative 5'-RACE with molecular barcodes that TCR beta libraries were made. A single record per CDR3 protein comes from TCRdb applying MiXCR to the 5' RACE reads. The sample includes 700,000 or so distinct CDR3 sequences, under 20% of them seen just once. There are 15 residues in the CDR3. The germline V and J ends were trimmed by 5 bases and 5 bases, with 18 bases remaining between them. Germline V gene sequence: CDR1 SGHVS, CDR2 FQNEAQ. The sample comes from a study of CD8 T cells in ankylosing spondylitis. Findings of the study overall: What seemed typical of ankylosing spondylitis blood was a TCR beta motif built from several highly homologous variants.

This rearrangement joins TRBV7-8 to TRBJ2-5; a weak D match, TRBD2 (6 bases). Sequencing was performed on blood, either unsorted or a sorted T cell fraction (not recorded which). This TCR was recovered from a male donor with ankylosing spondylitis. Here the CDR3 reads CASSPVGGRDETQYF. The CDR3 bases are TGTGCCAGCAGCCCAGTGGGGGGTAGGGATGAGACCCAGTACTTC.